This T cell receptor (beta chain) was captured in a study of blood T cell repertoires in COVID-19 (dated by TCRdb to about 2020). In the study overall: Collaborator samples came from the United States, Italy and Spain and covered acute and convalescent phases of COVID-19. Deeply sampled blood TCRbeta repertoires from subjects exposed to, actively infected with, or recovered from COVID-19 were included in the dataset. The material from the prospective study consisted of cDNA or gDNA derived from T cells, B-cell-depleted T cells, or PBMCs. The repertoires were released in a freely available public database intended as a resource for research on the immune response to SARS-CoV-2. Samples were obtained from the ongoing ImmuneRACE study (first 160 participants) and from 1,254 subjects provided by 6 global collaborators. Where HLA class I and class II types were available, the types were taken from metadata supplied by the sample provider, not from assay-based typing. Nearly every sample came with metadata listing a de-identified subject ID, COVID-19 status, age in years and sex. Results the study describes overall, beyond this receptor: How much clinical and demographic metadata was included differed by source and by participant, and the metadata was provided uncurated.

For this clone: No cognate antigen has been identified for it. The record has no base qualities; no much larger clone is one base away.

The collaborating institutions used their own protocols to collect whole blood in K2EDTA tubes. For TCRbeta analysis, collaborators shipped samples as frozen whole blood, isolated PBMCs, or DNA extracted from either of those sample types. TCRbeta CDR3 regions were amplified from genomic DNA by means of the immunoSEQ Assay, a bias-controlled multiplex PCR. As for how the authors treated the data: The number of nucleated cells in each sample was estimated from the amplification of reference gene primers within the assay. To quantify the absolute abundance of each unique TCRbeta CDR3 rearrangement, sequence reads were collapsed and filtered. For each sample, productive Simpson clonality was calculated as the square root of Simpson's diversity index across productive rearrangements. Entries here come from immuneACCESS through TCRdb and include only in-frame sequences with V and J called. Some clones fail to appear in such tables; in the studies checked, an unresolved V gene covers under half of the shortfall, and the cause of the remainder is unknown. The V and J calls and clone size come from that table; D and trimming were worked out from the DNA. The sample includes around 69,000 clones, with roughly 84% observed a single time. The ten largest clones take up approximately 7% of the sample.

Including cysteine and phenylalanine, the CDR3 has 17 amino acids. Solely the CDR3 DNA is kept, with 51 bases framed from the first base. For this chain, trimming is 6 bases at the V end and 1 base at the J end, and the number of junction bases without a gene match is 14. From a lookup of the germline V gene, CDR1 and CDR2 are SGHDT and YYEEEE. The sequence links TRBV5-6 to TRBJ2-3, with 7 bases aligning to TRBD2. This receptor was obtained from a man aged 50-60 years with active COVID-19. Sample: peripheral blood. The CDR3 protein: CASNHWGGFGGTDTQYF. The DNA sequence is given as TGTGCCAGCAACCATTGGGGGGGGTTTGGAGGCACAGATACGCAGTATTTT.